These 9 T cell receptor beta chains were all obtained from the same sample, sequenced in a study of blood T cell repertoires in COVID-19 (dated by TCRdb to the early 2020s). Preparation of the library involved the immunoSEQ multiplex PCR assay. TCRdb carries this immuneACCESS record with in-frame sequences only. Its versions omit some clonotypes, under half of them owing to an unresolved V gene in the studies checked, with the rest unexplained. In this sample the table shows about 220,000 clones, more than 75% of which occur a single time. The ten largest account for over 10% of the sample. Source material: peripheral blood. These receptors came from a human donor in a cohort sampled during active COVID-19.

V gene TRBV19 combines with J gene TRBJ2-3, with D possibly being TRBD2 (6 bases). CDR3 size: 14 residues. V was trimmed by 11 bases and J by 5 bases, leaving 20 bases between them. Germline CDR1 and CDR2: LNHDA and SQIVND (reference sequence). CDR3 bases: TGTGCCTCATCGGGGGAAATCACAGAAGATACGCAGTATTTT. Protein: CASSGEITEDTQYF.

This clone has just a few counts. The chain recombines TRBV10-3 with TRBJ2-7; D might be TRBD2 (6 bases). CDR1 ENHRY and CDR2 SYGVKD come from the germline V gene. This CDR3 is built from 13 residues. V was pared by 4 bases and J by 2 bases, with 9 bases between. The CDR3 loop reads CAISGGEAYEQYF. CDR3 sequence (DNA): TGTGCCATCAGTGGGGGGGAGGCCTACGAGCAGTACTTC.

The V call is TRBV18, the J call TRBJ1-3; 9 nucleotides match TRBD1. Trimming took 3 bases from V and 2 from J; bases not matched to a gene: 8. This CDR3 has 17 residues. In germline, CDR1 is KGHSH, CDR2 LQKENI. The CDR3: CASSPYSTGGPGNTIYF. The CDR3, as DNA: TGTGCCAGCTCACCCTATTCGACAGGGGGTCCTGGAAACACCATATATTTT.

A remark on this clone: At the DNA level, this CDR3 is encoded by other sequences in the same sample as well. The chain has TRBV29-1 and TRBJ1-1, with a possible D match to TRBD1 (6 bases). The germline V gene has CDR1 SQVTM and CDR2 ANQGSEA. V lost 4 bases to trimming and J lost 4 bases, with 10 bases between them. CDR3 length: 12 residues. CDR3 nucleotides: TGCAGCGTTGCCAGGGGCGTCACTGAAGCTTTCTTT. Its translation is CSVARGVTEAFF.

The V call is TRBV6-5, the J call TRBJ1-2; D unclear. Trimming shortened V by 6 bases and J by 4 bases, and 15 bases separated the two germline ends. Germline V gene data show CDR1 as MNHEY and CDR2 as SVGAGI. CDR3 length: 14 residues. For the CDR3, the DNA is TGTGCCAGCAGGCTCGCAACAGCAGTCTATGGCTACACCTTC. It encodes CASRLATAVYGYTF.

The CDR3 DNA sequence: TGTGCCAGCAGCCCCATCGGGACTCCAAATTCACCCCTCCACTTT. It encodes CASSPIGTPNSPLHF. The V call is TRBV3-1 (or the pseudogene TRBV3-2), the J call TRBJ1-6, with D possibly TRBD1 on 5 matching bases. The length of the CDR3 is 15 residues. Trimming left V 4 bases short and J 7 bases short, with 14 bases between. CDR1 and CDR2 (germline): LGHDT, YNNKEL (reference sequence).

The rearrangement joins TRBV7-2 to TRBJ2-1, with D possibly being TRBD2 (5 bases). The ends were cut back, 2 bases at V and 9 bases at J, with 11 bases in the middle. Germline V lookup: CDR1 SGHTA, CDR2 FQGNSA. The CDR3 covers 13 residues. CDR3 DNA sequence: TGTGCCAGCAGCTTATCGGAGGCTGCTGAGCAGTTCTTC. This translates into CASSLSEAAEQFF. The variable domain in full, completed from reference TRBV7-2 and TRBJ2-1, reads GAGVSQSPSNKVTEKGKDVELRCDPISGHTALYWYRQSLGQGLEFLIYFQGNSAPDKSGLPSDRFSAERTGGSVSTLTIQRTQQEDSAVYLCASSLSEAAEQFFGPGTRLTVL.

In its sample, this clone was seen a few times. The J gene is TRBJ1-2, the V gene TRBV7-9, with a possible D match to TRBD1 (5 bases). Germline lookup yields CDR1 SEHNR and CDR2 FQNEAQ (reference sequence). This CDR3 contains 13 residues. The V end was cut by 5 bases, the J end by 7 bases, with 14 bases between. Here the CDR3 DNA reads TGTGCCAGCAGCCCGGACACACGAGCTGGCTACACCTTC. Amino acid sequence: CASSPDTRAGYTF.

The V and J genes are TRBV11-2 and TRBJ2-7, with D possibly being TRBD1 (5 bases). The CDR3 loop spans 14 amino acids. The germline V gene has CDR1 SGHAT and CDR2 FQNNGV. V was clipped by 5 bases and J by 3 bases, with 14 bases between them. The CDR3: CASSPRTRDYEQYF. As DNA, the CDR3 is TGTGCCAGCAGCCCCAGGACACGAGACTACGAGCAGTACTTC.